This is a list of T cell receptor beta chains from one sample in a study of shared clonotypes between healthy human individuals. The protocol was immunoSEQ multiplex PCR, while the TCRdb copy is restricted to in-frame clones and leaves out a portion. The sample includes millions of clones, roughly nine tenths of them seen just once. The sequenced sample consisted of naive CD4+ T cells sorted from blood. The receptors were gathered from a man younger than 35 in good health. Both conserved end residues are part of each CDR3. The D gene is left open where the match is weak. Size values are once, few and many counts, or a class for expanded clones, and some rows have none.

clone_size d_call j_call v_call cdr3_aa cdr3_nt
- TRBD1 TRBJ2-1 TRBV5-1 CASSVGRGQGLHEQFF TGCGCCAGCAGCGTTGGAAGGGGACAGGGGCTTCATGAGCAGTTCTTC
- - TRBJ2-7 TRBV7-9 CASSLAWAGGDHEQYF TGTGCCAGCAGCTTAGCGTGGGCAGGGGGGGACCACGAGCAGTACTTC
- - TRBJ1-6 TRBV14 CASSQDPPLHF TGTGCCAGCAGCCAAGACCCACCCCTCCACTTT
- - TRBJ2-3 TRBV5-1 CASSLEGTNTDTQYF TGCGCCAGCAGCTTGGAAGGGACGAACACAGATACGCAGTATTTT
- - TRBJ1-1 TRBV6-1 CASSTIQGDTEAFF TGTGCCAGCAGTACCATACAGGGAGACACTGAAGCTTTCTTT
- TRBD1 TRBJ2-7 TRBV19 CASRETGGSYEQYF TGTGCCAGTAGAGAGACAGGGGGCTCCTACGAGCAGTACTTC
- - TRBJ2-7 TRBV5-5 CASSRDRLSYEQYF TGTGCCAGCAGCCGAGACAGACTATCCTACGAGCAGTACTTC
- - TRBJ1-3 TRBV7-2 CASSPSVSTSGNTIYF TGTGCCAGCAGCCCGTCGGTCAGTACCTCTGGAAACACCATATATTTT
- - TRBJ2-7 TRBV11-2 CASSFGAPYEQYF TGTGCCAGCAGCTTCGGGGCACCCTACGAGCAGTACTTC
- - TRBJ1-4 TRBV21-1 CASSKVRADPNEKLFF TGTGCCAGCAGCAAAGTGAGGGCAGATCCTAATGAAAAACTGTTTTTT
- - TRBJ2-5 TRBV18 CASSPGAGQETQYF TGTGCCAGCTCACCAGGTGCGGGACAAGAGACCCAGTACTTC
- - TRBJ2-2 TRBV2 CATSGGAITGELFF TGTGCCACGTCCGGAGGGGCAATCACCGGGGAGCTGTTTTTT
- - TRBJ2-7 TRBV7-2 CASGQYLYYEQYF TGTGCCAGTGGGCAGTATCTGTACTACGAGCAGTACTTC
once TRBD1 TRBJ1-4 TRBV7-9 CASSSGQPNEKLFF TGTGCCAGCAGCTCGGGACAGCCCAATGAAAAACTGTTTTTT
- - TRBJ2-1 TRBV28 CASSLFLTEVYNEQFF TGTGCCAGCAGTTTATTCCTGACAGAGGTGTACAATGAGCAGTTCTTC
- - TRBJ2-6 TRBV12-5 CASGKVDAGQSRANVLTF TGTGCTAGTGGTAAGGTGGATGCAGGACAAAGTCGGGCCAACGTCCTGACTTTC
- - TRBJ2-1 TRBV19 CASSVGYNEQFF TGTGCCAGTAGTGTCGGGTACAATGAGCAGTTCTTC
- - TRBJ1-5 TRBV4-1 CASSQASPHQPQHF TGCGCCAGCAGCCAAGCGTCGCCCCATCAGCCCCAGCATTTT
- - TRBJ1-4 TRBV20-1 CSASEGGELFF TGCAGTGCTAGTGAAGGGGGGGAACTGTTTTTT
- - TRBJ2-6 TRBV7-2 CASSLGLTESSGANVLTF TGTGCCAGCAGCTTGGGTCTAACCGAAAGCTCTGGGGCCAACGTCCTGACTTTC
once TRBD1 TRBJ1-1 TRBV6-6 CASSYSTGELFF TGTGCCAGCAGTTACTCGACAGGGGAACTCTTCTTT
- - TRBJ2-7 TRBV21-1 CASSKGASVRSEQYF TGTGCCAGCAGCAAAGGAGCTAGCGTACGATCCGAGCAGTACTTC
once - TRBJ2-1 TRBV6-6 CASSDAGLNFNEQFF TGTGCCAGCAGTGACGCGGGACTCAACTTCAATGAGCAGTTCTTC
- TRBD1 TRBJ1-2 TRBV6-5 CASSLQGAYGYTF TGTGCCAGCAGTCTTCAGGGGGCTTATGGCTACACCTTC
- TRBD1 TRBJ2-5 TRBV4-1 CASSQKDRGQTQYF TGCGCCAGCAGCCAGAAGGACAGGGGACAGACCCAGTACTTC
- - TRBJ2-7 TRBV11-2 CASSLDYTAAYEQYF TGTGCCAGCAGCTTAGATTACACGGCGGCCTACGAGCAGTACTTC
- - TRBJ2-3 TRBV5-1 CASSRGSGTPGADTQYF TGCGCCAGCAGCCGGGGGTCGGGGACCCCCGGGGCAGATACGCAGTATTTT
- TRBD1 TRBJ1-4 TRBV6-1 CASSEAVPGQGSGEKLFF TGTGCCAGCAGTGAGGCGGTCCCGGGACAGGGCTCCGGTGAAAAACTGTTTTTT